This is a list of T cell receptor beta chains from one sample in a study of response to subunit inactivated influenza vaccine. TCRdb called the RT-PCR reads again in MiXCR, with one record for every CDR3 protein. The sample consists of about 310,000 distinct CDR3 sequences, 21% of them appearing once. The input for sequencing was PBMCs from blood, taken roughly 20 months after vaccination. Every receptor here comes from a man between 45 and 75 years old who received an inactivated influenza vaccine. Both conserved end residues are part of each CDR3. The D gene is left open where the match is weak. Not every row has a clone size; where given, it reads once, few, many or a size class.

v_call: TRBV3-1
clone_size: .
d_call: .
j_call: TRBJ1-4
cdr3_nt: TGTGCCAGCAGCCAAGCTGAAAAACTGTTTTTT
cdr3_aa: CASSQAEKLFF

v_call: TRBV5-6
clone_size: .
d_call: .
j_call: TRBJ2-1
cdr3_nt: TGTGCCAGCAGCTTTAAAACCAACACTTTAAACCCCAATGAGCAGTTCTTC
cdr3_aa: CASSFKTNTLNPNEQFF

v_call: TRBV5-1
clone_size: .
d_call: .
j_call: TRBJ2-7
cdr3_nt: TGCGCCAGCAGCTTGGGTTCTTTCGTGGGGCAGGACGAGCAGTACTTC
cdr3_aa: CASSLGSFVGQDEQYF

v_call: TRBV12-3/TRBV12-4
clone_size: .
d_call: .
j_call: TRBJ2-2
cdr3_nt: TGTGCCAGCAGTTTAGGGGGGACAAGAAACACCGGGGAGCTGTTTTTT
cdr3_aa: CASSLGGTRNTGELFF

v_call: TRBV9
clone_size: .
d_call: .
j_call: TRBJ2-3
cdr3_nt: TGTGCCAGCAGCACCCGAACCGGAACCACAGATACGCAGTATTTT
cdr3_aa: CASSTRTGTTDTQYF

v_call: TRBV29-1
clone_size: .
d_call: .
j_call: TRBJ2-5
cdr3_nt: TGCAGCGTTGATGCAGGGCTGGAGACCCAGTACTTC
cdr3_aa: CSVDAGLETQYF

v_call: TRBV10-3
clone_size: many
d_call: .
j_call: TRBJ1-3
cdr3_nt: TGTGCCATCAAACCGGGGATAATCTCTGGAAACACCATATATTTT
cdr3_aa: CAIKPGIISGNTIYF

v_call: TRBV7-9
clone_size: .
d_call: TRBD2
j_call: TRBJ2-3
cdr3_nt: TGTGCCAGCAGCTTAGTCCTAGCGGGAGCAGATACGCAGTATTTT
cdr3_aa: CASSLVLAGADTQYF

v_call: TRBV9
clone_size: many
d_call: .
j_call: TRBJ1-2
cdr3_nt: TGTGCCAGCAGCGAGGGGCCGAAGGATGGCTACACCTTC
cdr3_aa: CASSEGPKDGYTF

v_call: TRBV6-5
clone_size: .
d_call: .
j_call: TRBJ2-7
cdr3_nt: TGTGCCAGCAGTTACTCCCCGACAGGCTACGAGCAGTACTTC
cdr3_aa: CASSYSPTGYEQYF

v_call: TRBV20-1
clone_size: .
d_call: TRBD1
j_call: TRBJ1-2
cdr3_nt: TGCAGTGCTAGACAGACAGGGGGATTTGGCTACACCTTC
cdr3_aa: CSARQTGGFGYTF

v_call: TRBV20-1
clone_size: few
d_call: TRBD1
j_call: TRBJ1-5
cdr3_nt: TGCAGTGCTAGAGCCGGGACAGGGAATCAGCCCCAGCATTTT
cdr3_aa: CSARAGTGNQPQHF

v_call: TRBV28
clone_size: .
d_call: .
j_call: TRBJ2-1
cdr3_nt: TGTGCCAGCAGTTTAATTAGTGAGCAGTTCTTC
cdr3_aa: CASSLISEQFF

v_call: TRBV28
clone_size: few
d_call: TRBD2
j_call: TRBJ2-7
cdr3_nt: TGTGCCAGCAGAATACCTACCGGGACTACGGGTTCCTACGAGCAGTACTTC
cdr3_aa: CASRIPTGTTGSYEQYF

v_call: TRBV13
clone_size: few
d_call: .
j_call: TRBJ1-1
cdr3_nt: TGTGCCAGCAGACACTCAGGGGCGATAGATGAAGCTTTCTTT
cdr3_aa: CASRHSGAIDEAFF

v_call: TRBV6-1
clone_size: .
d_call: .
j_call: TRBJ2-5
cdr3_nt: TGTGCCAGCAGTGCCCGCGGAGGGAGAGTGGAGACCCAGTACTTC
cdr3_aa: CASSARGGRVETQYF

v_call: TRBV20-1
clone_size: few
d_call: .
j_call: TRBJ1-2
cdr3_nt: TGCAGTGCTAGGGGGGGTGGGGATGGCTACACCTTC
cdr3_aa: CSARGGGDGYTF

v_call: TRBV4-3
clone_size: few
d_call: .
j_call: TRBJ1-5
cdr3_nt: TGCGCCAGCAGCCAAGGACACAATAGCAATCAGCCCCAGCATTTT
cdr3_aa: CASSQGHNSNQPQHF

v_call: TRBV12-3/TRBV12-4
clone_size: few
d_call: .
j_call: TRBJ1-5
cdr3_nt: TGTGCCAGCAGTTTAGCGCTCGATAGCAATCAGCCCCAGCATTTT
cdr3_aa: CASSLALDSNQPQHF

v_call: TRBV7-9
clone_size: many
d_call: .
j_call: TRBJ2-1
cdr3_nt: TGTGCCAGCAGCGGGAGGACCGATGAGCAGTTCTTC
cdr3_aa: CASSGRTDEQFF

v_call: TRBV5-1
clone_size: few
d_call: TRBD1
j_call: TRBJ1-1
cdr3_nt: TGCGCCAGCAGCCATTTCGGGACAGGGGTTGGAGGCACTGAAGCTTTCTTT
cdr3_aa: CASSHFGTGVGGTEAFF

v_call: TRBV6-1
clone_size: .
d_call: .
j_call: TRBJ2-5
cdr3_nt: TGTGCCAGCGGTGTAGTGGCGGGGCAAGAGACCCAGTACTTC
cdr3_aa: CASGVVAGQETQYF

v_call: TRBV29-1
clone_size: .
d_call: TRBD2
j_call: TRBJ2-7
cdr3_nt: TGCAGCGTACAGGGGACTAGCGGACCAACCGAGCAGTACTTC
cdr3_aa: CSVQGTSGPTEQYF

v_call: TRBV4-3
clone_size: few
d_call: .
j_call: TRBJ2-3
cdr3_nt: TGCGCCAGCAGCCAAGATCGGGGGACGGCGGAGTATTTT
cdr3_aa: CASSQDRGTAEYF

v_call: TRBV28
clone_size: few
d_call: .
j_call: TRBJ2-7
cdr3_nt: TGTGCCAGCAGTTTGGGGCGGAAGTTGATCCACGAGCAGTACTTC
cdr3_aa: CASSLGRKLIHEQYF

v_call: TRBV6-2/TRBV6-3
clone_size: .
d_call: .
j_call: TRBJ1-5
cdr3_nt: TGTGCCAGCAGTTATTTGTCGGGCCAGCCCCAGCATTTT
cdr3_aa: CASSYLSGQPQHF

v_call: TRBV6-1
clone_size: .
d_call: .
j_call: TRBJ1-2
cdr3_nt: TGTGCCAGCAGCGAAGGGCCTGCAAGCCATGGCTACACCTTC
cdr3_aa: CASSEGPASHGYTF

v_call: TRBV9
clone_size: .
d_call: TRBD1
j_call: TRBJ1-1
cdr3_nt: TGTGCCAGCAGCGTCCATACAGGGGCAGCTGAAGCTTTCTTT
cdr3_aa: CASSVHTGAAEAFF

v_call: TRBV12-3/TRBV12-4
clone_size: many
d_call: .
j_call: TRBJ1-1
cdr3_nt: TGTGCCAGCAGTTCGTCCTCGCTCGGAGCTTTCTTT
cdr3_aa: CASSSSSLGAFF

v_call: TRBV19
clone_size: few
d_call: TRBD1
j_call: TRBJ1-6
cdr3_nt: TGTGCCAGTAGCACGGGACAGGGGGAAAATTCACCCCTCCACTTT
cdr3_aa: CASSTGQGENSPLHF

v_call: TRBV7-6
clone_size: once
d_call: .
j_call: TRBJ2-1
cdr3_nt: TGTGCCAGCAGCTATGGACAGTCCAATGAGCAGTTCTTC
cdr3_aa: CASSYGQSNEQFF

v_call: TRBV19
clone_size: .
d_call: TRBD2
j_call: TRBJ2-2
cdr3_nt: TGTGCCAGTAGTATGAGCGGGACGAACACCGGGGAGCTGTTTTTT
cdr3_aa: CASSMSGTNTGELFF

v_call: TRBV12-3/TRBV12-4
clone_size: few
d_call: TRBD1
j_call: TRBJ2-5
cdr3_nt: TGTGCCAGCAGGCCGACAGGGGGCAAAAAAGAGACCCAGTACTTC
cdr3_aa: CASRPTGGKKETQYF

v_call: TRBV7-6
clone_size: .
d_call: .
j_call: TRBJ1-3
cdr3_nt: TGTGCCAGCAGCTTAGGCGGAAGGCCGGGAAACGCCATATATTTT
cdr3_aa: CASSLGGRPGNAIYF

v_call: TRBV5-5
clone_size: few
d_call: .
j_call: TRBJ2-3
cdr3_nt: TGTGCCAGCAGCCTCTACAGGGGCACAGATACGCAGTATTTT
cdr3_aa: CASSLYRGTDTQYF

v_call: TRBV10-3
clone_size: few
d_call: .
j_call: TRBJ1-5
cdr3_nt: TGTGCCATCAGCCCGGACGGGGATCAGCCCCAGCATTTT
cdr3_aa: CAISPDGDQPQHF

v_call: TRBV11-1
clone_size: .
d_call: .
j_call: TRBJ2-1
cdr3_nt: TGTGCCAGCAGCCCAGCACGACAGGCCTTGGGTGAGCAGTTCTTC
cdr3_aa: CASSPARQALGEQFF

v_call: TRBV12-3/TRBV12-4
clone_size: many
d_call: .
j_call: TRBJ1-1
cdr3_nt: TGTGCCAGCAGTTTAACCTTGAACACTGAAGCTTTCTTT
cdr3_aa: CASSLTLNTEAFF

v_call: TRBV5-1
clone_size: .
d_call: .
j_call: TRBJ1-2
cdr3_nt: TGCGCCAGCAGGGAATTCCCGGTGGCGAACTATGGCTACACCTTC
cdr3_aa: CASREFPVANYGYTF

v_call: TRBV29-1
clone_size: many
d_call: .
j_call: TRBJ1-2
cdr3_nt: TGCAGCGTTGGCGGGGGGGCGGGCTATGGCTACACCTTC
cdr3_aa: CSVGGGAGYGYTF